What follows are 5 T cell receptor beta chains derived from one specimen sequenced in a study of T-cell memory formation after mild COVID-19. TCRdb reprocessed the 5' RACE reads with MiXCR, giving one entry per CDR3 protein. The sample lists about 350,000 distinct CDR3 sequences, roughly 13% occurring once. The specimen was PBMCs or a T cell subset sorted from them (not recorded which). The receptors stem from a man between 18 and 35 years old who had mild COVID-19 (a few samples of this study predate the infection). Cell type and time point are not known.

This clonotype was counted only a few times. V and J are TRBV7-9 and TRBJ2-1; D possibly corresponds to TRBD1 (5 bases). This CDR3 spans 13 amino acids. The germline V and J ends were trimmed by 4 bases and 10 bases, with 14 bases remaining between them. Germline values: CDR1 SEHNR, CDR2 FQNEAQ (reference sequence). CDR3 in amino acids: CASSSDTRREQFF. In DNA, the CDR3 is TGTGCCAGCAGCTCGGACACGCGTCGGGAGCAGTTCTTC.

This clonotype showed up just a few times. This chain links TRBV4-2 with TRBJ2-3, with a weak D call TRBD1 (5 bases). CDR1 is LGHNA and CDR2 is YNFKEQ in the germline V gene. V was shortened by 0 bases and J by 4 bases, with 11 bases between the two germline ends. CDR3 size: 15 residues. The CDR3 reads CASSQEARAADTQYF. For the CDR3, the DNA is TGTGCCAGCAGCCAAGAGGCCAGGGCGGCAGATACGCAGTATTTT.

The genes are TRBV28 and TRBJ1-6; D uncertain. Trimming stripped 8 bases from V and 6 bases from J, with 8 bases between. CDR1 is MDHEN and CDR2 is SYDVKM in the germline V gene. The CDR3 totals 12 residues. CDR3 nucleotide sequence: TGTGCCAGCTGGGAAGTTAATTCACCCCTCCACTTT. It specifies CASWEVNSPLHF.

CDR3 in amino acids: CASSLGDTWGNQPQHF. DNA of the CDR3: TGTGCCAGCAGCCTCGGGGACACCTGGGGCAATCAGCCCCAGCATTTT. The chain couples TRBV3-1 to TRBJ1-5, with D maybe TRBD1 (6 bases). Germline V gene lookup returns CDR1 LGHDT and CDR2 YNNKEL (reference sequence). The CDR3 extends over 16 amino acids. Between the trimmed V and J ends, which lost 4 bases and 2 bases, there was a span of 15 bases.

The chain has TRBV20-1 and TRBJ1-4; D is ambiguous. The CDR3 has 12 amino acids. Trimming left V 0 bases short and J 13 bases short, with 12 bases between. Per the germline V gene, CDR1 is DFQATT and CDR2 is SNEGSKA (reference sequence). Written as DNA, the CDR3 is TGCAGTGCTAGAGATCGGGGAGAGGGACTGTTTTTT. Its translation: CSARDRGEGLFF.